The sequence of this T cell receptor beta chain was determined in a study of blood T cell repertoires in COVID-19 (TCRdb year 2020). In terms of the full investigation: The collaborator samples originated in the United States, Italy and Spain and spanned the acute and convalescent phases of COVID-19. The prospective study material was composed of cDNA or gDNA derived from T cells, B-cell-depleted T cells, or PBMCs. The dataset comprised deeply sampled blood TCRbeta repertoires from subjects exposed to, actively infected with, or recovered from COVID-19. A freely available public database, intended as a resource for researchers studying the immune response to SARS-CoV-2, is where the repertoires were released. The samples were drawn from two sources: the first 160 participants of the ongoing ImmuneRACE study, and fewer than 1,500 subjects contributed by 6 global collaborators. The sample metadata nearly always contained a de-identified subject ID, COVID-19 status, age in years and sex. Where available, HLA class I and class II types were taken from metadata supplied by the sample provider and were not determined by assay-based typing.

Each collaborating institution followed its own protocols to collect whole blood in K2EDTA tubes. For TCRbeta analysis, collaborators shipped samples in one of three forms: frozen whole blood, isolated PBMCs, or DNA extracted from either of those sample types. Based on the germline V gene, the CDR1 and CDR2 sequences are MDHEN and SYDVKM. Germline trimming: 4 bases from V, 6 bases from J; junction bases outside gene matches: 11. The CDR3 runs 17 amino acids, cysteine and phenylalanine included. Left in the record is the CDR3 DNA by itself, 51 bases read in frame from the first base. As for this clone: The target of this receptor is not known. Per-base quality was not reported, and no clone a single base away is much larger than it.

TCRbeta CDR3 regions were amplified from genomic DNA using the immunoSEQ Assay, a bias-controlled multiplex PCR. Regarding the original processing steps: Within the assay, amplification of reference gene primers was used to estimate how many nucleated cells each sample contained. Sequence reads were collapsed and filtered to measure the absolute abundance of every unique TCRbeta CDR3 rearrangement. Productive Simpson clonality was computed per sample as the square root of Simpson's diversity index over productive rearrangements. Not all clones reach the TCRdb copy of this immuneACCESS table, which keeps in-frame sequences only. Checked studies attribute under half of the gap to unresolved V genes and leave the rest unexplained. That table gives V, J and clone size, and the DNA gave D and trimming. This sample is represented by tens of thousands of clones; around 85% of them were singletons. The ten largest clones take up over 10% of the sample.

General conclusions and limits of the study: How much clinical and demographic metadata was included differed by source and by participant, and the metadata was provided uncurated.

Sequenced sample: peripheral blood. This clonotype was obtained from a human donor in a cohort sampled during active COVID-19. Rearrangement joined TRBV28 to TRBJ2-5; TRBD2 lines up with 13 middle nucleotides. The CDR3 is CASSSFRTSGSRQTQYF. The nucleotide sequence reads as follows: TGTGCCAGCAGTTCATTTCGGACTAGCGGGAGTCGTCAGACCCAGTACTTC.